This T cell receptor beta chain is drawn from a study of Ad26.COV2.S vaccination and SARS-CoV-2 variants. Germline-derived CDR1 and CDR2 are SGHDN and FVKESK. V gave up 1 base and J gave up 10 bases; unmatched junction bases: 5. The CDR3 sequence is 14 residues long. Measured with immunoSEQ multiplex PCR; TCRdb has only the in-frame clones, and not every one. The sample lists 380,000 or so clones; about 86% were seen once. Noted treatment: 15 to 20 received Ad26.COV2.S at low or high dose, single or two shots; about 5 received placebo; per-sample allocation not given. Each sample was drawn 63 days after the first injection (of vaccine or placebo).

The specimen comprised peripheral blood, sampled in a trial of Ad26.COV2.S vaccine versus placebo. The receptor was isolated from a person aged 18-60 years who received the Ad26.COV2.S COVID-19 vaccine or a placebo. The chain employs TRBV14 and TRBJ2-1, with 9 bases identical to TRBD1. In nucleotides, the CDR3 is TGTGCCAGCAGCCAAGTACAGGGGGCAAGGGAGCAGTTCTTC. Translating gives CASSQVQGAREQFF. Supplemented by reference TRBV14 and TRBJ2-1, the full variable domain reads EAGVTQFPSHSVIEKGQTVTLRCDPISGHDNLYWYRRVMGKEIKFLLHFVKESKQDESGMPNNRFLAERTGGTYSTLKVQPAELEDSGVYFCASSQVQGAREQFFGPGTRLTVL.